This is a list of T cell receptor beta chains from one sample in a study of regulatory T cells in long-lasting Graves disease. MiXCR, applied by TCRdb to the multiplex PCR reads, yields one record per CDR3 protein. The profile shows some 500,000 distinct CDR3 sequences, roughly 13% of them singletons. These same records also appear under a second study, on T cells in Graves' hyperthyroidism and ophthalmopathy.

The source material was peripheral blood mononuclear cells (PBMCs), sampled at new diagnosis, from a patient treated with antithyroid drugs. Receptors were obtained from a man younger than 45 with Graves disease. Each CDR3 is given with its conserved first and last residue. The order of the fields is CDR3 DNA, CDR3 protein, D gene, clone size, J gene, V gene. D genes are given only for firm matches. A clone size is listed for some rows: how often the clone was seen (once, few, many), or a class if it is expanded.

CDR3nt: TGTGCCAGCAGCTTATTTATTTGGGCCGTGAGCAAAAACATTCAGTACTTC; CDR3aa: CASSLFIWAVSKNIQYF; d_gene: -; abundance: -; j_gene: TRBJ2-4; v_gene: TRBV11-3
CDR3nt: TGTGCCACCGGGGGCGAGAGCACAGATACGCAGTATTTT; CDR3aa: CATGGESTDTQYF; d_gene: -; abundance: -; j_gene: TRBJ2-3; v_gene: TRBV6-1
CDR3nt: TGTGCCAGCACCCGAGATAGCGGGAGCCAGACCCAGTACTTC; CDR3aa: CASTRDSGSQTQYF; d_gene: TRBD2; abundance: -; j_gene: TRBJ2-5; v_gene: TRBV6-1
CDR3nt: TGTGCCAGCAGTTTAAATCTGCGCTCCCGGGGAACAGATACGCAGTATTTT; CDR3aa: CASSLNLRSRGTDTQYF; d_gene: -; abundance: many; j_gene: TRBJ2-3; v_gene: TRBV28
CDR3nt: TGTGCCACCGCCTGGGCGGGGGGCTACGAGCAGTACTTC; CDR3aa: CATAWAGGYEQYF; d_gene: TRBD2; abundance: many; j_gene: TRBJ2-7; v_gene: TRBV12-3/TRBV12-4
CDR3nt: TGTGCCAGCAGCTTAATCGGGAAGGTCGATCAGCCCCAGCATTTT; CDR3aa: CASSLIGKVDQPQHF; d_gene: -; abundance: -; j_gene: TRBJ1-5; v_gene: TRBV7-3
CDR3nt: TGCAGCGTTGGGGTAGTTCCGAATTCACCCCTCCACTTT; CDR3aa: CSVGVVPNSPLHF; d_gene: -; abundance: -; j_gene: TRBJ1-6; v_gene: TRBV29-1
CDR3nt: TGTGCCATCAGTCCGAGGACTAGCGGGATAAGTGAGCAGTACTTC; CDR3aa: CAISPRTSGISEQYF; d_gene: TRBD2; abundance: many; j_gene: TRBJ2-7; v_gene: TRBV10-3
CDR3nt: TGTGCCAGCAGCGTAGCTTTTGGACAGGGGGACTATGGCTACACCTTC; CDR3aa: CASSVAFGQGDYGYTF; d_gene: TRBD1; abundance: few; j_gene: TRBJ1-2; v_gene: TRBV9
CDR3nt: TGCAGTGCTAGAGATGGCGGGAGGGCCATACTAGGAGAGACCCAGTACTTC; CDR3aa: CSARDGGRAILGETQYF; d_gene: TRBD2; abundance: many; j_gene: TRBJ2-5; v_gene: TRBV20-1
CDR3nt: TGTGCCAGCAGTCCCCCGCGGCTAGTCTTGCATGAGCAGTTCTTC; CDR3aa: CASSPPRLVLHEQFF; d_gene: -; abundance: many; j_gene: TRBJ2-1; v_gene: TRBV6-2/TRBV6-3
CDR3nt: TGCAGCGTTGAAGATTTCCAGGGTGGTGAGCAGTTCTTC; CDR3aa: CSVEDFQGGEQFF; d_gene: -; abundance: -; j_gene: TRBJ2-1; v_gene: TRBV29-1
CDR3nt: TGTGCCAGCTCACCCCCCCCGGGAAACAATGAGCAGTTCTTC; CDR3aa: CASSPPPGNNEQFF; d_gene: -; abundance: few; j_gene: TRBJ2-1; v_gene: TRBV18
CDR3nt: TGCGCCAGCAGTGGGTCCTCCACAGGGAAAGAGACCCAGTACTTC; CDR3aa: CASSGSSTGKETQYF; d_gene: -; abundance: -; j_gene: TRBJ2-5; v_gene: TRBV10-2
CDR3nt: TGCGCCAGCAGCCATTGGGACAGGGGAGATCACGAGCAGTACTTC; CDR3aa: CASSHWDRGDHEQYF; d_gene: TRBD1; abundance: many; j_gene: TRBJ2-7; v_gene: TRBV5-1
CDR3nt: TGCGCCAGCAGCTTGGCGGAGACTAGCGGGATCTATGAGCAGTTCTTC; CDR3aa: CASSLAETSGIYEQFF; d_gene: TRBD2; abundance: many; j_gene: TRBJ2-1; v_gene: TRBV5-1
CDR3nt: TGTGCCAGCAGTGAGACCGCCCCCGATGAAAAACTGTTTTTT; CDR3aa: CASSETAPDEKLFF; d_gene: -; abundance: few; j_gene: TRBJ1-4; v_gene: TRBV25-1
CDR3nt: TGTGCCAGCAGTTCCTACGCAGGAAACACCATATATTTT; CDR3aa: CASSSYAGNTIYF; d_gene: -; abundance: many; j_gene: TRBJ1-3; v_gene: TRBV12-3/TRBV12-4
CDR3nt: TGTGCCATCAGTGAGTCGAGGGGACAGGGGGCGAAGGCGCAGTACTTC; CDR3aa: CAISESRGQGAKAQYF; d_gene: TRBD1; abundance: few; j_gene: TRBJ2-7; v_gene: TRBV10-3
CDR3nt: TGTGCCTGGAGTCCGCCGGAAGGGGGCGCATTTGGCTACACCTTC; CDR3aa: CAWSPPEGGAFGYTF; d_gene: TRBD1; abundance: many; j_gene: TRBJ1-2; v_gene: TRBV30
CDR3nt: TGTGCCAGCACCACCCGACAGGGGCACTATGGCTACACCTTC; CDR3aa: CASTTRQGHYGYTF; d_gene: TRBD1; abundance: -; j_gene: TRBJ1-2; v_gene: TRBV2
CDR3nt: TGCAGTGCGAACCGGGACTACCAAAGGGGGGAGACCCAGTACTTC; CDR3aa: CSANRDYQRGETQYF; d_gene: -; abundance: many; j_gene: TRBJ2-5; v_gene: TRBV20-1
CDR3nt: TGTGCCAGCAGCTTAGCCCGGACGGACAATGAGCAGTTCTTC; CDR3aa: CASSLARTDNEQFF; d_gene: -; abundance: many; j_gene: TRBJ2-1; v_gene: TRBV7-8
CDR3nt: TGTGCCAGCAGCCTGGATGGTGGCAGGGAGTATGGCTACACCTTC; CDR3aa: CASSLDGGREYGYTF; d_gene: -; abundance: few; j_gene: TRBJ1-2; v_gene: TRBV5-6